This T cell receptor (beta chain) was sequenced for a study of T cell repertoires in cytomegalovirus infection. TCRdb reprocessed the reads with MiXCR, giving one entry per CDR3 protein. The sample carries about 180,000 distinct CDR3 sequences, 14% recorded once. The CDR3 extends over 15 amino acids. From germline, CDR1 is MGHRA and CDR2 YSYEKL. V lost 3 bases and J lost 4, with 13 bases in between. This receptor was taken from a human donor in good health (CMV status not recorded). Some clones in this sample may be carry-over from other donors' samples. The rearrangement joins TRBV4-1 to TRBJ2-1; possibly TRBD2 for D (5 bases). The specimen sequenced was PBMCs. CDR3 amino acids: CASSQTTTPYNEQFF. DNA for the CDR3: TGCGCCAGCAGCCAGACGACTACACCATACAATGAGCAGTTCTTC.